This T cell receptor beta chain was sequenced for a study of PD-1 blockade in mismatch repair-deficient tumors. The protocol was immunoSEQ multiplex PCR, while the TCRdb copy is restricted to in-frame clones and leaves out a portion. The sample comprises 50,000 to 75,000 clones, approximately 88% of which are singletons, and around 14% rests with the top ten. Germline CDR1 SGHNT, CDR2 YYREEE (reference sequence). The CDR3 covers 17 residues. PCR or immunohistochemistry showed mismatch repair deficiency in every enrolled patient. Three pembrolizumab responders had their TCRs sequenced. This clone was counted once. Its ends do not fully match the called genes, so a read error is possible.

The sequenced sample was peripheral blood, obtained 52 weeks after starting pembrolizumab. The sequence was collected from an adult with mismatch repair-deficient cancer. V gene TRBV5-4 combines with J gene TRBJ2-1, with 13 bases aligning to TRBD2. The CDR3 region has the DNA TGCGCCAGCAGCCAAGATCCAGGACTAGCGGGAGTGGATGAGCAGTTCTTC. Amino acid sequence: CASSQDPGLAGVDEQFF.